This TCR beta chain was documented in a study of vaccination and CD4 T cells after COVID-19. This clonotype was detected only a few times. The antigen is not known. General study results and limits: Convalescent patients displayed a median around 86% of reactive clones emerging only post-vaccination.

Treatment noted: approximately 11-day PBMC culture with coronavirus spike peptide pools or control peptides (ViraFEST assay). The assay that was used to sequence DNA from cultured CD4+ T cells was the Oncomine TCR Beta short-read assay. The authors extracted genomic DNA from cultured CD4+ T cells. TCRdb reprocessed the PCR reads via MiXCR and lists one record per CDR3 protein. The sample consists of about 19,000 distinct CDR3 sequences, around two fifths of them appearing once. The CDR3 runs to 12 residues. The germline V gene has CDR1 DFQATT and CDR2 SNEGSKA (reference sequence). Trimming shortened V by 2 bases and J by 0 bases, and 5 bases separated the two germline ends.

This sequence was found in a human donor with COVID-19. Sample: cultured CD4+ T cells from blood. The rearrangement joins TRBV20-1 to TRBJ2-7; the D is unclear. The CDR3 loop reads CSARLSSYEQYF. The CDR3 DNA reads TGCAGTGCTAGATTGAGCTCCTACGAGCAGTACTTC.